The source of this T cell receptor beta chain is a study of cytomegalovirus exposure and HLA in healthy donors. Turning to the study itself: The study's early data release held tens of millions of unique TCRs from HLA-typed donors. The study, taken as a whole, reports: It emerged from a later analysis that several of the most significant clusters appeared to be linked to common viral pathogens. Reports indicate that TCR beta sequences accurately predicted the HLA-A and HLA-B alleles of most subjects.

The PCR contained 60 Vbeta and 13 Jbeta primers. Profiled with immunoSEQ multiplex PCR; TCRdb holds only in-frame clones, not every one. The table has roughly 120,000 clones, 75% to 85% seen once. Germline assignment: CDR1 GTSNPN and CDR2 SVGIG (reference sequence). Germline trimming cut 2 bases from V and 7 bases from J; bases unmatched to any gene: 2. This CDR3 region has 13 residues. Healthy individuals who donated bone marrow served as the donors. This clone appeared once. Its antigen is not known. The V gene is TRBV30, the J gene TRBJ1-6; 7 nucleotides line up with TRBD1. The sample comprised PBMCs. The clonotype was recovered from a female donor in good health and CMV-seropositive. Here the CDR3 reads CAWSTGVNSPLHF. The CDR3 DNA is TGTGCCTGGAGTACAGGGGTAAATTCACCCCTCCACTTT.